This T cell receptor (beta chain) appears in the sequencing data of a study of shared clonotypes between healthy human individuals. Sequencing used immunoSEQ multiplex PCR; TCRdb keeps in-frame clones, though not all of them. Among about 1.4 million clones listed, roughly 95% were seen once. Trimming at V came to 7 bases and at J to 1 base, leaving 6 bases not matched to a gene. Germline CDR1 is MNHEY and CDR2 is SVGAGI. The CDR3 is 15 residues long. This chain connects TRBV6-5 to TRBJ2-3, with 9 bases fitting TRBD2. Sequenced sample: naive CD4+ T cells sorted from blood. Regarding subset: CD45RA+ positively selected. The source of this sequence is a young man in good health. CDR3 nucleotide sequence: TGTGCCAGCATGCCTAGCGGGAAACGCACAGATACGCAGTATTTT. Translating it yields CASMPSGKRTDTQYF.